The rows below give T cell receptor beta chains drawn from one sample of a study of a mutant IDH1 vaccine in newly diagnosed glioma. Method: immunoSEQ multiplex PCR; TCRdb's copy keeps in-frame clones and lacks some. Seen here are about 68,000 clones, 79% observed once, and the top ten hold roughly 8.2%. The input for sequencing was PBMCs, taken from a glioma patient treated with radiotherapy, temozolomide or both. All receptors derive from a man aged 45-65 years with glioma. Each CDR3 is given with its conserved first and last residue. Fields, in order: clone size, D gene, J gene, V gene, CDR3 length, CDR3 DNA, CDR3 protein. D genes are given only for firm matches. Rows give clone size only sometimes, using once, few, many, or a class for an expanded clone.

>.|.|TRBJ1-1|TRBV5-4|15
TGTGCCAGCCAGATCATTAATAGGGTGAACACTGAAGCTTTCTTT
CASQIINRVNTEAFF
>.|.|TRBJ1-5|TRBV6-6|14
TGTGCCAGCAGCCCCGGACAGTTTAATCAGCCCCAGCATTTT
CASSPGQFNQPQHF
>.|TRBD1|TRBJ1-5|TRBV2|15
TGTGCCAGCAAGGGGGACAGAGCGAGCAATCAGCCCCAGCATTTT
CASKGDRASNQPQHF
>.|TRBD1|TRBJ2-7|TRBV5-1|14
TGCGCCAGCAGCTTGGTTGGACAGGACTACGAGCAGTACTTC
CASSLVGQDYEQYF
>.|.|TRBJ2-1|TRBV6-5|11
TGTGCCAGCAGCTATAACAATGAGCAGTTCTTC
CASSYNNEQFF
>.|.|TRBJ1-1|TRBV28|14
TGTGCCAGCAGTCGTAGGCTAAGGAACACTGAAGCTTTCTTT
CASSRRLRNTEAFF
>.|.|TRBJ1-4|TRBV4-1|15
TGCGCCAGCAGCCAAGTAGGGGCCGGGAATGAAAAACTGTTTTTT
CASSQVGAGNEKLFF
>.|TRBD1|TRBJ2-6|TRBV5-1|17
TGCGCCAGCAGCCAGACAGGGGCCGACTCTGGGGCCAACGTCCTGACTTTC
CASSQTGADSGANVLTF
>few|.|TRBJ1-5|TRBV25-1|14
TGTGCCAGCCAAAGGCAGGGAAGCAATCAGCCCCAGCATTTT
CASQRQGSNQPQHF
>few|TRBD1|TRBJ1-4|TRBV2|15
TGTGCCAGCACCGACAGGGGCGAGGATAATGAAAAACTGTTTTTT
CASTDRGEDNEKLFF
>.|.|TRBJ1-1|TRBV6-5|12
TGTGCCAGCAGGGACACGAACACTGAAGCTTTCTTT
CASRDTNTEAFF
>.|.|TRBJ2-7|TRBV28|12
TGTGCCAGCAGACCTACGGTCGGAGAGCAGTACTTC
CASRPTVGEQYF
>.|TRBD2|TRBJ2-5|TRBV7-2|16
TGTGCCAGCAGCTTAGCCCTAGCGGGGGCACAAGAGACCCAGTACTTC
CASSLALAGAQETQYF
>.|TRBD1|TRBJ2-2|TRBV5-1|14
TGCGCCAGCGGGACAGGTGGTGCCCCCGGGGAGCTGTTTTTT
CASGTGGAPGELFF
>.|.|TRBJ1-4|TRBV6-6|14
TGTGCCAGCAGAAGCCGGGACTCCAATGAAAAACTGTTTTTT
CASRSRDSNEKLFF
>.|.|TRBJ1-5|TRBV5-6|15
TGTGCCAGCAGCCGCCGGGGGGTTAGCAATCAGCCCCAGCATTTT
CASSRRGVSNQPQHF
>.|.|TRBJ1-1|TRBV5-5|16
TGTGCCAGCAGCCTCTCCCCTACTCCAGGGAACACTGAAGCTTTCTTT
CASSLSPTPGNTEAFF
>.|.|TRBJ1-4|TRBV6-5|15
TGTGCCAGCAGTTACAGAGCGGCAGGGTGGGAAAAACTGTTTTTT
CASSYRAAGWEKLFF
>.|.|TRBJ1-2|TRBV25-1|13
TGTGCCAGCAGTGAAGGGGGATATAGAGGCTACACCTTC
CASSEGGYRGYTF
>.|.|TRBJ1-2|TRBV7-2|12
TGTGCCAGCAGCTTAGTAGACGATAGCTACACCTTC
CASSLVDDSYTF
>many|.|TRBJ1-1|TRBV6-1|13
TGTGCCAGCAACCTTCAGAGTACCACTGAAGCTTTCTTT
CASNLQSTTEAFF
>few|.|TRBJ1-2|TRBV9|13
TGTGCCAGCAGCGAAACCATGGCGACGGGCTACACCTTC
CASSETMATGYTF
>.|TRBD1|TRBJ1-2|TRBV4-1|16
TGCGCCAGCAGCCAAGCCGGGACAGGGGGCAACTATGGCTACACCTTC
CASSQAGTGGNYGYTF
>.|TRBD2|TRBJ2-3|TRBV5-4|16
TGTGCCAGCAGCTTGAGACTAGCGGGGCGGACAGATACGCAGTATTTT
CASSLRLAGRTDTQYF
>.|.|TRBJ1-5|TRBV19|16
TGTGCCAGTAGTATTTGGGGCCTAGGGGTAGCTCAGCCCCAGCATTTT
CASSIWGLGVAQPQHF
>once|TRBD1|TRBJ2-5|TRBV9|16
TGTGCCAGCAGCGCCTCCGGGACAGGTGCGTGGGAGACCCAGTACTTC
CASSASGTGAWETQYF
>once|.|TRBJ2-1|TRBV5-6|13
TGTGCCAGCACCAGGACCACATTCAATGAGCAGTTCTTC
CASTRTTFNEQFF